What follows describes a single T cell receptor (beta chain). The antigen is undetermined. The CDR3 loop spans 14 amino acids. Germline V gene data show CDR1 as MDHEN and CDR2 as SYDVKM. V lost 8 bases to trimming and J lost 2 bases; unmatched junction nucleotides: 1. This sample was included in a study of cytomegalovirus exposure and HLA in healthy donors. About the research overall: HLA-typed donors were the source of some 85 million unique TCRs, which an early data release held.

60 Vbeta and 13 Jbeta primers were used in PCR. The table came from immunoSEQ multiplex PCR; TCRdb's copy has only in-frame clones and leaves some out. Of about 180,000 clones in the sample, over 70% were seen once. Study results and caveats: Equally common other TCR beta chains were less clonally expanded than HLA-associated ones, a later analysis found. A prior analysis recorded that most TCR beta V segments were productive about 87% or about 30% of the time.

The gene calls are TRBV28 and TRBJ2-7; 15 bases align to TRBD2. The sequenced sample consisted of PBMCs. The TCR sequence derives from a woman aged 45-65 years in good health and CMV-seronegative. This CDR3 is CASGTSGGPYEQYF. Written as DNA, the CDR3 is TGTGCCAGCGGGACTAGCGGGGGGCCCTACGAGCAGTACTTC.